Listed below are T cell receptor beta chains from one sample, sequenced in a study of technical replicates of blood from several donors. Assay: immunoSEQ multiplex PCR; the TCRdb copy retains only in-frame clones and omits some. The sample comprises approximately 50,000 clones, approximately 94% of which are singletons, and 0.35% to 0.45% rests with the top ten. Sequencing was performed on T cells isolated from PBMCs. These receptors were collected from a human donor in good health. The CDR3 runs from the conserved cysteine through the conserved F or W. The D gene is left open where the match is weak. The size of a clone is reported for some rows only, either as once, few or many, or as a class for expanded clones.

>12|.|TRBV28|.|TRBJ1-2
TGTGCCAGCAGTTTAGTCAGCTATGGCTACACCTTC
CASSLVSYGYTF
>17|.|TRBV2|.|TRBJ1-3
TGTGCCAGCAGTGAGGGGGCGGCGCAGAACTCTGGAAACACCATATATTTT
CASSEGAAQNSGNTIYF
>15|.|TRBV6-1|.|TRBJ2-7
TGTGCCAGCAGTCCCCCGTGGCAGTTACCCTACGAGCAGTACTTC
CASSPPWQLPYEQYF
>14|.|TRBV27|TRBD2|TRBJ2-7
TGTGCCAGCAGAGGACTAGGACTGTCCTACGAGCAGTACTTC
CASRGLGLSYEQYF
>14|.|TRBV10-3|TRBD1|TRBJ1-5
TGTGCCATCAGTGATCTGGGACAGAATCAGCCCCAGCATTTT
CAISDLGQNQPQHF
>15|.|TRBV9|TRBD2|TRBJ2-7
TGTGCCAGCAGCCCTATAGCGGGAGGGCTCGACGAGCAGTACTTC
CASSPIAGGLDEQYF
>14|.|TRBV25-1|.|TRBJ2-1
TGTGCCAGCAGCGAAACAGGGCCCTACAATGAGCAGTTCTTC
CASSETGPYNEQFF
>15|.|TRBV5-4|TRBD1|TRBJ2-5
TGTGCCAGCAGCGTAGGGACAGGGGGAGGAGAGACCCAGTACTTC
CASSVGTGGGETQYF
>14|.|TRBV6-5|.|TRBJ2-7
TGTGCCAGCAGTTACTCGGAGGGCCCCTACGAGCAGTACTTC
CASSYSEGPYEQYF
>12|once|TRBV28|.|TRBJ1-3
TGTGCCAGCGCGACTCACTTGAACACCATATATTTT
CASATHLNTIYF